The T cell receptor (beta chain) described here comes from a study of blood T cell repertoires in COVID-19 (dated by TCRdb to about 2020). For the study in its entirety: Collaborator samples came from the United States, Italy and Spain and covered acute and convalescent phases of COVID-19. The prospective study material was composed of cDNA or gDNA derived from T cells, B-cell-depleted T cells, or PBMCs. Deeply sampled blood TCRbeta repertoires from subjects exposed to, actively infected with, or recovered from COVID-19 were included in the dataset. The repertoires were released in a freely available public database meant as a resource for research on the immune response to SARS-CoV-2. The samples were drawn from the first 160 participants of the ongoing ImmuneRACE study and from over a thousand subjects provided by 6 global collaborators. The sample metadata nearly always contained a de-identified subject ID, COVID-19 status, age in years and sex. Where available, HLA class I and class II types were taken from metadata supplied by the sample provider and were not determined by assay-based typing. Overall study outcomes, separate from this receptor: How much clinical and demographic metadata was included differed by source and by participant, and the metadata was provided uncurated.

About this clone: It lacks a known antigen. One base away there is no much larger clone; base qualities are not given.

CDR1 and CDR2 (LGHNA, YSLEER) derive from the germline V gene. Inclusive of the bounding cysteine and phenylalanine, the CDR3 is 15 residues long. The DNA shown is the 45-base CDR3, in frame from base 1. At the junction V is shortened by 0 bases and J by 9 bases, with 12 bases in between. Whole blood was collected in K2EDTA tubes by collaborating institutions according to the institutions' own protocols. For TCRbeta analysis, collaborators shipped samples in one of three forms: frozen whole blood, isolated PBMCs, or DNA extracted from either of those sample types. TCRbeta CDR3 regions were amplified from genomic DNA using the immunoSEQ Assay, a bias-controlled multiplex PCR. Turning to the authors' computational methods: The number of nucleated cells in each sample was estimated from the amplification of reference gene primers within the assay. To quantify the absolute abundance of each unique TCRbeta CDR3 rearrangement, sequence reads were collapsed and filtered. For each sample, productive Simpson clonality was calculated as the square root of Simpson's diversity index over productive rearrangements. In TCRdb, the immuneACCESS table is reduced to in-frame sequences with V and J assigned. These tables do not hold every clone; where another copy was compared, an unresolved V gene accounts for under half, and the others remain unexplained. The DNA was the basis for D and trimming; V, J and clone size are from that table. The sample table holds 130,000 to 150,000 clones, of which around nine tenths were seen once. About 4.1% of the sample lies in the top ten.

The sequence derives from a woman between 35 and 50 years old with acute or convalescent COVID-19. In this chain, TRBV4-3 is recombined with TRBJ1-6, with no D gene named confidently. The material sequenced was peripheral blood. The CDR3 in this case is CASSQDPGSGSPLHF. The nucleotide sequence reads as follows: TGCGCCAGCAGCCAAGATCCGGGGTCGGGTTCACCCCTCCACTTT.